These 29 T cell receptor beta chains share one sample of origin, sequenced in a study of cytomegalovirus exposure and HLA in healthy donors. PCR involved 60 Vbeta and 13 Jbeta primers. Clones were sequenced by immunoSEQ multiplex PCR, and TCRdb holds only the in-frame ones, with some missing. This table holds about 190,000 clones, more than 65% found once. The sequenced sample consisted of PBMCs. These receptors were obtained from a man aged 45 to 65 in good health and CMV-seronegative.

The chain recombines TRBV30 with TRBJ2-4, with 7 positions matching TRBD2. The CDR3 contains 17 residues. Per germline, CDR1 GTSNPN and CDR2 SVGIG (reference sequence). J was trimmed by 3 bases and V by 3 bases; bases with no gene match: 14. The CDR3 region is CAWRASGGSLIKNIQYF. The CDR3 nucleotides are TGTGCCTGGAGGGCTTCGGGCGGGAGCCTAATCAAAAACATTCAGTACTTC. Using reference TRBV30 and TRBJ2-4 for the parts outside the CDR3, the full variable domain is SQTIHQWPATLVQPVGSPLSLECTVEGTSNPNLYWYRQAAGRGLQLLFYSVGIGQISSEVPQNLSASRPQDRQFILSSKKLLLSDSGFYLCAWRASGGSLIKNIQYFGAGTRLSVL.

The V gene is TRBV30, the J gene TRBJ2-4, with a possible D match to TRBD1 (6 bases). This CDR3 has 13 residues. V was shortened by 3 bases and J by 7 bases, with 13 bases between the two germline ends. In germline, CDR1 is GTSNPN, CDR2 SVGIG (reference sequence). CDR3 region: CAWSGAQGNIQYF. The CDR3 DNA reads as TGTGCCTGGAGCGGGGCGCAGGGGAACATTCAGTACTTC.

This chain joins TRBV21-1 and TRBJ2-3; the D call in the table, TRBD2, was not verified against the DNA. TRBV21-1 constitutes a pseudogene. This CDR3 comprises 19 residues. The CDR3 DNA reads TGTGCCAGCAGCAAAGTACGTGGGCTAGCGGGGGCAAGCACAGATACGCAGTATTTT. Protein sequence: CASSKVRGLAGASTDTQYF.

The CDR3 DNA reads TGTGCCAGCAGCCTGGAGAGTTACGAGCAGTACTTC. Translation gives CASSLESYEQYF. The J gene is TRBJ2-7, the V gene TRBV5-6; D is ambiguous. The CDR3 consists of 12 residues. In germline, CDR1 is SGHDT, CDR2 YYEEEE. V lost 4 bases to trimming and J lost 4 bases, with 9 bases between them.

This clone was found once. Its ends do not fully match the called genes, so a read error is possible. The chain combines TRBV7-7 with TRBJ2-5, with TRBD1 as a possible D gene (6 bases). The CDR3 is made up of 14 amino acids. Germline CDR1 is SSHAT and CDR2 is FNYEAQ (reference sequence). CDR3: CASSYRRGQETQYF. The DNA for the CDR3 is TGTGCTAGCAGCTACCGCAGGGGCCAAGAGACCCAGTACTTC.

The chain has TRBV4-3 and TRBJ2-3, with a tentative D call TRBD2 (5 bases). The CDR3 has 14 residues. V lost 0 bases and J lost 10, with 14 bases in between. From germline, CDR1 is LGHNA and CDR2 YSLEER. CDR3 amino acids: CASSQDQLRASQYF. CDR3 nucleotide sequence: TGCGCCAGCAGCCAAGATCAGTTGCGGGCTTCGCAGTATTTT.

The CDR3 protein is CAWRSQRVNTEAFF. CDR3 nucleotides: TGTGCCTGGAGGAGTCAGAGGGTGAACACTGAAGCTTTCTTT. The rearrangement joins TRBV30 to TRBJ1-1; D gene ambiguous. Germline V lookup: CDR1 GTSNPN, CDR2 SVGIG (reference sequence). V shed 3 bases and J shed 0 bases, with 11 bases lying between them. This CDR3 region has 14 residues. Filled out from reference TRBV30 and TRBJ1-1, the complete variable domain reads SQTIHQWPATLVQPVGSPLSLECTVEGTSNPNLYWYRQAAGRGLQLLFYSVGIGQISSEVPQNLSASRPQDRQFILSSKKLLLSDSGFYLCAWRSQRVNTEAFFGQGTRLTVV.

The chain has TRBV7-2 and TRBJ1-4; D is unclear. The germline V gene has CDR1 SGHTA and CDR2 FQGNSA. The V end lost 0 bases, the J end lost 0 bases, and 8 bases lay between the germline ends. The CDR3 totals 16 residues. The CDR3 protein is CASSLARGATNEKLFF. The CDR3, as DNA: TGTGCCAGCAGCTTAGCGCGCGGTGCAACTAATGAAAAACTGTTTTTT.

The rearrangement links TRBV13 to TRBJ2-7, with D maybe TRBD2 (5 bases). With 2 bases removed from V and 4 bases from J, the gap between germline ends came to 6 bases. This CDR3 spans 12 amino acids. Germline lookup yields CDR1 PRHDT and CDR2 FYEKMQ (reference sequence). CDR3 in DNA: TGTGCCAGCAGCTTACGAGGGTACGAGCAGTACTTC. Encoded protein: CASSLRGYEQYF.

A few counts support this clone. The chain recombines TRBV7-9 with TRBJ2-7, with D possibly TRBD1 on 6 matching bases. With 5 bases removed from V and 3 bases from J, the gap between germline ends came to 11 bases. The CDR3 loop spans 13 amino acids. Germline CDR1 reads SEHNR; CDR2 reads FQNEAQ (reference sequence). The DNA for the CDR3 is TGTGCCAGCAGCCGGGGACAAGACTACGAGCAGTACTTC. This sequence encodes CASSRGQDYEQYF.

The rearrangement uses TRBV27 and TRBJ2-1, with TRBD2 matching over 11 bases. The length of the CDR3 is 18 residues. Losses at the gene ends were 2 bases for V and 2 bases for J; bases not matched to a gene: 8. Per the germline V gene, CDR1 is MNHEY and CDR2 is SMNVEV (reference sequence). The CDR3 is CASSLSLTSGDPYNEQFF. The CDR3 DNA follows: TGTGCCAGCAGTTTAAGCCTGACTAGCGGGGACCCCTACAATGAGCAGTTCTTC.

The chain couples TRBV7-9 to TRBJ2-5, with D possibly matching TRBD2 (7 bases). V was clipped by 1 base and J by 3 bases, with 15 bases between them. In germline, CDR1 is SEHNR, CDR2 FQNEAQ (reference sequence). This CDR3 spans 16 amino acids. Here the CDR3 DNA reads TGTGCCAGCAGCTTAGATGTGGGGGGGCCGGAAGAGACCCAGTACTTC. It specifies CASSLDVGGPEETQYF.

This chain joins TRBV11-2 and TRBJ2-2, with unresolved D. Trimming shortened V by 3 bases and J by 1 base, and 9 bases separated the two germline ends. Germline loops: CDR1 SGHAT, CDR2 FQNNGV. The CDR3 length is 15 residues. Here the CDR3 reads CASSFLRRNTGELFF. CDR3 bases: TGTGCCAGCAGCTTCTTGAGGAGGAACACCGGGGAGCTGTTTTTT.

The CDR3 DNA reads TGCAGCGTTGAGGAAGGAGCTAATGAAAAACTGTTTTTT. Translating gives CSVEEGANEKLFF. The chain links TRBV29-1 to TRBJ1-4, with D unresolved. V was clipped by 3 bases and J by 3 bases, with 8 bases between them. The CDR3 covers 13 residues. Germline V gives CDR1 SQVTM, CDR2 ANQGSEA. The whole variable domain, remainder taken from reference TRBV29-1 and TRBJ1-4, is SAVISQKPSRDICQRGTSLTIQCQVDSQVTMMFWYRQQPGQSLTLIATANQGSEATYESGFVIDKFPISRPNLTFSTLTVSNMSPEDSSIYLCSVEEGANEKLFFGSGTQLSVL.

CDR3 nucleotides: TGTGCCAGCAAGGCGGCAGTGGGGGGTCGGGAAAAACTGTTTTTT. Its translation: CASKAAVGGREKLFF. The chain links TRBV7-2 to TRBJ1-4; D perhaps matches TRBD1 (5 bases). V was trimmed by 7 bases and J by 8 bases, leaving 20 bases between them. This CDR3 spans 15 amino acids. Germline V gene lookup returns CDR1 SGHTA and CDR2 FQGNSA. The whole variable domain, filled in from reference TRBV7-2 and TRBJ1-4, reads GAGVSQSPSNKVTEKGKDVELRCDPISGHTALYWYRQSLGQGLEFLIYFQGNSAPDKSGLPSDRFSAERTGGSVSTLTIQRTQQEDSAVYLCASKAAVGGREKLFFGSGTQLSVL.

V is TRBV7-2 and J is TRBJ2-7, with TRBD1 identical over 9 bases. The CDR3 extends over 16 amino acids. V was pared by 1 base and J by 3 bases, with 7 bases of the junction left unmatched. The germline CDR1 and CDR2 sequences are SGHTA and FQGNSA. The CDR3 DNA sequence: TGTGCCAGCAGCTTAGTAGGGACAGGGAAGATCTACGAGCAGTACTTC. This sequence encodes CASSLVGTGKIYEQYF.

This sequence joins TRBV6-5 and TRBJ1-2, with a weak D call TRBD1 (6 bases). Germline V gene sequence: CDR1 MNHEY, CDR2 SVGAGI. The CDR3 totals 15 residues. The germline V and J ends were trimmed by 5 bases and 12 bases, with 25 bases remaining between them. CDR3 coding DNA: TGTGCCAGCAGTGCGACCACCGGGACAAACGGTAGACACACCTTC. Amino acids: CASSATTGTNGRHTF.

The rearrangement links TRBV29-1 to TRBJ2-3, with D maybe TRBD1 (7 bases). The V gene's germline CDR1 is SQVTM and CDR2 ANQGSEA. The V and J ends lost 0 bases and 4 bases respectively, with 17 bases between them. This CDR3 is built from 16 residues. CDR3 region: CSVEDPTGEVPDTQYF. For the CDR3, the DNA is TGCAGCGTTGAAGATCCTACAGGGGAGGTTCCAGATACGCAGTATTTT.

The V and J genes are TRBV5-6 and TRBJ1-2, with no clear D. Germline V lookup: CDR1 SGHDT, CDR2 YYEEEE. With 0 bases removed from V and 5 bases from J, the gap between germline ends came to 8 bases. The CDR3 consists of 13 residues. The CDR3: CASSLAGDYGYTF. The DNA for the CDR3 is TGTGCCAGCAGCTTGGCCGGGGATTATGGCTACACCTTC.

The gene calls are TRBV27 and TRBJ2-7; no firm D call. The CDR3 covers 12 residues. The germline V and J ends were trimmed by 5 bases and 4 bases, with 9 bases remaining between them. Germline V lookup: CDR1 MNHEY, CDR2 SMNVEV (reference sequence). CDR3 coding DNA: TGTGCCAGCAGTCTAGAAGGTTACGAGCAGTACTTC. It yields the protein CASSLEGYEQYF.

This clone was observed once. The rearrangement links TRBV29-1 to TRBJ2-1; a weak D match, TRBD1 (6 bases). Between the trimmed V and J ends, which lost 7 bases and 6 bases, there was a span of 7 bases. This CDR3 has 10 amino acids. The germline V gene encodes CDR1 SQVTM and CDR2 ANQGSEA. CDR3 bases: TGCAGCGGAGGGGGCAATGAGCAGTTCTTC. Translated: CSGGGNEQFF.

This chain links TRBV2 with TRBJ2-1; TRBD2 aligns across 7 bases. V was pared by 8 bases and J by 4 bases, with 8 bases of the junction left unmatched. The CDR3 length is 14 residues. CDR1 and CDR2 (germline): SNHLY, FYNNEI. The DNA for the CDR3 is TGTGCCAGCGGATCGAGCGGGGTTTACAATGAGCAGTTCTTC. Protein: CASGSSGVYNEQFF.

This rearrangement joins TRBV7-9 to TRBJ2-2; weak D call: TRBD1 (6 bases). This CDR3 region has 13 residues. V lost 1 base to trimming and J lost 6 bases, with 6 bases between them. Per germline, CDR1 SEHNR and CDR2 FQNEAQ (reference sequence). The CDR3: CASSLGQAGELFF. The CDR3 DNA reads as TGTGCCAGCAGCTTAGGACAGGCCGGGGAGCTGTTTTTT.

This clone was seen a single time. The rearrangement uses TRBV7-9 and TRBJ2-3, with D possibly matching TRBD2 (6 bases). Germline CDR1 reads SEHNR; CDR2 reads FQNEAQ (reference sequence). The CDR3 spans 14 residues. V was trimmed by 1 base and J by 6 bases, leaving 11 bases between them. In nucleotides, the CDR3 is TGTGCCAGCAGCTTAGGATGGGACTTTGATACGCAGTATTTT. The encoded protein is CASSLGWDFDTQYF. Complete variable domain (other parts from reference TRBV7-9 and TRBJ2-3): DTGVSQNPRHKITKRGQNVTFRCDPISEHNRLYWYRQTLGQGPEFLTYFQNEAQLEKSRLLSDRFSAERPKGSFSTLEIQRTEQGDSAMYLCASSLGWDFDTQYFGPGTRLTVL.

V usage is TRBV10-3 and J usage is TRBJ1-5; D possibly corresponds to TRBD1 (5 bases). V lost 8 bases and J lost 0, with 5 bases in between. Germline values: CDR1 ENHRY, CDR2 SYGVKD. This CDR3 region has 12 residues. This CDR3 is CAIGHSNQPQHF. CDR3 nucleotide sequence: TGTGCCATCGGACATAGCAATCAGCCCCAGCATTTT.

The chain employs TRBV6-1 and TRBJ2-3; tentatively, D is TRBD2 (5 bases). Per germline, CDR1 MNHNS and CDR2 SASEGT. Trimming stripped 5 bases from V and 15 bases from J, with 24 bases between. CDR3 length equals 14 residues. CDR3 residues: CASSLAGGPRTSYF. The CDR3 bases are TGTGCCAGCAGTTTGGCGGGCGGCCCCCGGACGTCATATTTT.

This clone was picked up one time. CDR3 DNA: TGTGCCAGCTCACCTATTGGCCCGGGACTAGCTTACTGGGAGCAGTTCTTC. Translation: CASSPIGPGLAYWEQFF. V and J are TRBV18 and TRBJ2-1; 9 bases are a match to TRBD2. Germline lookup yields CDR1 KGHSH and CDR2 LQKENI. The V segment lost 3 bases and the J segment 10 bases; nucleotides outside the gene matches: 16. This CDR3 spans 17 amino acids.

V and J are TRBV4-3 and TRBJ2-3; 12 nucleotides agree with TRBD2. This CDR3 region has 18 residues. The V segment lost 0 bases and the J segment 5 bases; nucleotides outside the gene matches: 9. Germline-derived CDR1 and CDR2 are LGHNA and YSLEER. CDR3 DNA: TGCGCCAGCAGCCAAGAGTGGCTAGCGGGGGGGTGGGTAGATACGCAGTATTTT. Protein product: CASSQEWLAGGWVDTQYF.

V is TRBV7-8 and J is TRBJ1-1, with a tentative D call TRBD1 (5 bases). The germline V and J ends were trimmed by 6 bases and 4 bases, with 6 bases remaining between them. CDR3 length: 11 residues. Germline CDR1 is SGHVS and CDR2 is FQNEAQ. DNA of the CDR3: TGTGCCAGCAGTACAGGCACTGAAGCTTTCTTT. It specifies CASSTGTEAFF.